This TCR beta chain was observed in a study of T-cell reconstitution after alpha-beta-depleted transplantation in children. Study-wide results and limits: Reportedly, alpha-beta T cells present about two months post-transplant originated from several hundred expanded clones of graft origin. T-cell numbers and diversity, one year after transplant, stemmed largely from T cells that were newly produced.

The CDR3 is made up of 17 amino acids. The germline CDR1 and CDR2 sequences are SGHAT and FQNNGV. V lost 5 bases to trimming and J lost 0 bases, with 20 bases between them. This clonotype was detected only a few times. Its cognate antigen is unknown. The authors prepared the TCRbeta library with unique molecular identifiers. Using its own MiXCR run on the PCR reads, TCRdb lists one record per CDR3 protein. The data contain about 500,000 distinct CDR3 sequences, about an eighth of them singletons. The starting material was PBMCs, mostly from graft donor cells, obtained 180 days after TCRalphabeta/CD19-depleted stem cell transplant. The chain combines TRBV11-2 with TRBJ2-7, with D perhaps TRBD2 (5 bases). This sequence originates from a female patient between 2 and 15 years old who had a stem cell transplant for aplastic anemia, so the T cells may come from the graft donor. The CDR3 nucleotides are TGTGCCAGCAGCCGGGCCCTCATAGCGAGAAGCTCCTACGAGCAGTACTTC. Its translation: CASSRALIARSSYEQYF.